This entry features one T cell receptor beta chain sequence. This sample stems from a study of blood T cell repertoires in COVID-19. Study-wide context: PBMCs, B-cell-depleted T cells, or T cells provided the cDNA or gDNA that made up the material.

Enrollees, about 18 to 95 years old, lived in 24 US areas. With V trimmed by 4 bases and J by 4 bases, 9 bases remained unmatched. Germline CDR1 reads SGHNT; CDR2 reads YYREEE (reference sequence). The CDR3 sequence is 15 residues long. Assay: immunoSEQ multiplex PCR; the TCRdb copy retains only in-frame clones and omits some. The data show fewer than 350,000 clones, about 85% seen once. The sequencing sample was made of PBMCs or T cells enriched from blood (not recorded which). The J gene is TRBJ2-7, the V gene TRBV5-4; 9 bases fit TRBD1. The origin of this receptor is a woman between 50 and 59 years old who had recovered from COVID-19. The CDR3 DNA reads TGTGCCAGCAGCGCGACAGGGGGAGGCGGTTACGAGCAGTACTTC. This gives the protein CASSATGGGGYEQYF.